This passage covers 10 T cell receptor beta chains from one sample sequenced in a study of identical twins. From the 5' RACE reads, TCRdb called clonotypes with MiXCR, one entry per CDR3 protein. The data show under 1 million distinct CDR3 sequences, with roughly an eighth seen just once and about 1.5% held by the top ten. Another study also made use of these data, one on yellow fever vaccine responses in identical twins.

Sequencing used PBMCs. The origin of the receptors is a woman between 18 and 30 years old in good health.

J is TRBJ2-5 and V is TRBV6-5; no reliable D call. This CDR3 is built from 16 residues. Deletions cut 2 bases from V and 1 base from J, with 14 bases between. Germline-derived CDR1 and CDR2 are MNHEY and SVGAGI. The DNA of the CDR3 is TGTGCCAGCAGTTACATAATTGGAGTGGGCCAAGAGACCCAGTACTTC. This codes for CASSYIIGVGQETQYF.

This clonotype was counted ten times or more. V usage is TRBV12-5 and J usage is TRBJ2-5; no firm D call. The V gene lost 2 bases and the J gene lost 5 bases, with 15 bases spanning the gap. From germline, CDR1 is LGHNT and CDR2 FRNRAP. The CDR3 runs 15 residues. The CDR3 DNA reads TGTGCTAGTGGTTTGTGCCCTAAGTCCTGGGAGACCCAGTACTTC. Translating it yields CASGLCPKSWETQYF.

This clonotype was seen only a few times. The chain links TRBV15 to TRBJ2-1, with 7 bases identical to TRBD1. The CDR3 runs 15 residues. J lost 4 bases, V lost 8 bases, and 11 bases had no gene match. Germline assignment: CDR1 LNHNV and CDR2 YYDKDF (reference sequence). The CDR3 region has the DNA TGTGCCACCGAAAGCCGGGACAGAGCATACAATGAGCAGTTCTTC. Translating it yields CATESRDRAYNEQFF.

The CDR3 loop is CASTGRRTDTQYF. The CDR3 bases are TGTGCCAGCACAGGAAGACGCACAGATACGCAGTATTTT. J is TRBJ2-3 and V is TRBV12-3 or TRBV12-4; no clear D gene. V lost 7 bases and J lost 1, with 9 bases in between. There are 13 residues in the CDR3.

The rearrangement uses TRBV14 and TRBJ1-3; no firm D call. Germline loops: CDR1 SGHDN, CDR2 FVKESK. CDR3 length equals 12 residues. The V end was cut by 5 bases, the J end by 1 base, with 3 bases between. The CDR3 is CASSKSGNTIYF. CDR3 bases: TGTGCCAGCAGCAAATCTGGAAACACCATATATTTT.

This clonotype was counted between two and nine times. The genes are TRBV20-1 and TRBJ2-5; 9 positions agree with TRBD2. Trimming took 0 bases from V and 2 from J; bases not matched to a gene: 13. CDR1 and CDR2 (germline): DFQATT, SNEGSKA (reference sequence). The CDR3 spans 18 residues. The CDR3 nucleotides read TGCAGTGCTAGAGATCCCTTGACTAGCGGAAAAATACAAGAGACCCAGTACTTC. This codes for CSARDPLTSGKIQETQYF.

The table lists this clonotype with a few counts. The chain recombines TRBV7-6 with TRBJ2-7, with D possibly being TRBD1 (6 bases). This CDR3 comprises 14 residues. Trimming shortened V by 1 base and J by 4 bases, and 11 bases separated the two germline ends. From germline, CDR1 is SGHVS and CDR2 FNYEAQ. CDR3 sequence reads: CASSLGFGTYEQYF. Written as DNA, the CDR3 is TGTGCCAGCAGCTTAGGGTTCGGGACATACGAGCAGTACTTC.

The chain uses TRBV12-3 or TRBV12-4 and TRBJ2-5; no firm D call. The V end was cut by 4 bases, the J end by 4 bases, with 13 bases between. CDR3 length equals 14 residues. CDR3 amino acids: CASSSDGVGETQYF. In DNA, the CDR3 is TGTGCCAGCAGTTCAGATGGGGTCGGAGAGACCCAGTACTTC.

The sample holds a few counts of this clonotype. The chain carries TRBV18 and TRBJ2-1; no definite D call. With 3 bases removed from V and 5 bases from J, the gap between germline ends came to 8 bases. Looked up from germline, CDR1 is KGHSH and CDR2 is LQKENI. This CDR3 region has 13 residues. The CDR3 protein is CASSPMTDNEQFF. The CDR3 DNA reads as TGTGCCAGCTCACCGATGACTGACAATGAGCAGTTCTTC.

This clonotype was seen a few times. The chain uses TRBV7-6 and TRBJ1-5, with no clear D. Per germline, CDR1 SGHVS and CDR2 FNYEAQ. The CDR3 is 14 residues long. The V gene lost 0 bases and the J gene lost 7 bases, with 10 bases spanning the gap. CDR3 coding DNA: TGTGCCAGCAGCTTAGCGCTGAGGGAGCAGCCCCAGCATTTT. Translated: CASSLALREQPQHF. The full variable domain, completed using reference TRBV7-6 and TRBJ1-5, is GAGVSQSPRYKVTKRGQDVALRCDPISGHVSLYWYRQALGQGPEFLTYFNYEAQQDKSGLPNDRFSAERPEGSISTLTIQRTEQRDSAMYRCASSLALREQPQHFGDGTRLSIL.